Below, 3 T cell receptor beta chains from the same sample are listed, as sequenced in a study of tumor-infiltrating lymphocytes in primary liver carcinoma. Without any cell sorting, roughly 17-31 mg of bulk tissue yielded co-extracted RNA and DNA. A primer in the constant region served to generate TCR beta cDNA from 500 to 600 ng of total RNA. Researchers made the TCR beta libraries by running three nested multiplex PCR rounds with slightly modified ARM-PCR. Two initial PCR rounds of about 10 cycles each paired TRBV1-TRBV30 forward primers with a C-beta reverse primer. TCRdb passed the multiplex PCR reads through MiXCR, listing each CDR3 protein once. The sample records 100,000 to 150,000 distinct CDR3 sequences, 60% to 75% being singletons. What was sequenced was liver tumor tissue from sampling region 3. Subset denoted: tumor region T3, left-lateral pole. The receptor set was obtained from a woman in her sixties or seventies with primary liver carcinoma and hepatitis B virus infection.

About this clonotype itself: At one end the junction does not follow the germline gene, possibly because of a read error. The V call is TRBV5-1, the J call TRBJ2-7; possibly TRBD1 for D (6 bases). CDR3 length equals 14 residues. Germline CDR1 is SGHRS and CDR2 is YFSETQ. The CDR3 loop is CASGLQGFSCEQYF. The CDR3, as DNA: TGCGCCAGCGGCCTACAGGGATTCTCCTGCGAGCAGTACTTC.

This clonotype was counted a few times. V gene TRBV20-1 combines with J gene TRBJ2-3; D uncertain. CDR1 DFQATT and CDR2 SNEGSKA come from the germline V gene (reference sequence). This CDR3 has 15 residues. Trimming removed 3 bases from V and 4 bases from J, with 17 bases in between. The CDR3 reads CSARPALNRADTQYF. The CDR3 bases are TGCAGTGCTAGGCCGGCTCTGAACCGGGCAGATACGCAGTATTTT.

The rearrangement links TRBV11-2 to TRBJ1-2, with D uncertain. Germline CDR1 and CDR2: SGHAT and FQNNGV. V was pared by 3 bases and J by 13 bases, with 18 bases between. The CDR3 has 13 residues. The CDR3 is CASSFPGVHDCTF. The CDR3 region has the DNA TGTGCCAGCAGCTTCCCTGGGGTCCATGACTGCACCTTC.